This is a list of T cell receptor beta chains from one sample in a study of response to subunit inactivated influenza vaccine. TCRdb fed the RT-PCR reads into MiXCR, producing one record per CDR3 protein. The table records hundreds of thousands of distinct CDR3 sequences, less than 20% of them present only once. Sequenced material: PBMCs from blood, taken 4 to 6 days after vaccination. These receptor sequences come from a man aged 45-65 years who received an inactivated influenza vaccine. Both conserved end residues are part of each CDR3. Fields, in order: J gene, D gene, clone size, V gene, CDR3 protein, CDR3 DNA. D genes are given only for firm matches. A row's size may be missing; if present it is once, few, many or a size class.

>TRBJ2-3|TRBD2|few|TRBV7-8
CASSHGGFNTDTQYF
TGTGCCAGCAGCCACGGGGGGTTTAACACAGATACGCAGTATTTT
>TRBJ2-2|NA|NA|TRBV5-1
CASSLGRSTTNTGELFF
TGCGCCAGCAGCTTGGGACGGTCGACTACGAACACCGGGGAGCTGTTTTTT
>TRBJ2-5|NA|NA|TRBV2
CTISLAWGEVEVQETQYF
TGTACCATCAGTTTAGCATGGGGAGAGGTCGAAGTACAAGAGACCCAGTACTTC
>TRBJ2-3|TRBD2|few|TRBV12-3/TRBV12-4
CASRISGGRADTQYF
TGTGCCAGCAGGATTTCGGGGGGACGGGCAGATACGCAGTATTTT
>TRBJ2-6|TRBD2|NA|TRBV20-1
CSARKLAGGDSGANVLTF
TGCAGTGCTAGGAAACTAGCGGGGGGGGACTCTGGGGCCAACGTCCTGACTTTC
>TRBJ2-2|NA|few|TRBV9
CASSVRGEIGRVSGELFF
TGTGCCAGCAGCGTAAGGGGTGAAATAGGACGTGTTTCCGGGGAGCTGTTTTTT
>TRBJ2-3|TRBD1|NA|TRBV9
CASSVEGQKASTDTQYF
TGTGCCAGCAGCGTAGAGGGACAGAAAGCTAGCACAGATACGCAGTATTTT
>TRBJ2-2|NA|few|TRBV6-2/TRBV6-3
CASSYTPGTGELFF
TGTGCCAGCAGTTATACCCCGGGGACCGGGGAGCTGTTTTTT
>TRBJ2-3|TRBD2|NA|TRBV9
CASSVRGGWTDTQYF
TGTGCCAGCAGCGTACGGGGGGGATGGACAGATACGCAGTATTTT
>TRBJ2-3|NA|few|TRBV11-2
CASSPYLGRVDTDTQYF
TGTGCCAGCAGCCCGTATCTCGGCAGGGTGGACACAGATACGCAGTATTTT
>TRBJ2-4|TRBD2|NA|TRBV7-2
CASSFEREGHKYF
TGTGCCAGCAGCTTCGAGCGGGAGGGCCATAAGTACTTC
>TRBJ2-7|TRBD1|NA|TRBV10-3
CAISDGTAVAYEQYF
TGTGCCATCAGTGACGGGACAGCCGTCGCCTACGAGCAGTACTTC
>TRBJ2-3|NA|few|TRBV15
CATSSFGDLSTDTQYF
TGTGCCACCAGCAGTTTTGGGGACCTGAGCACAGATACGCAGTATTTT
>TRBJ2-1|TRBD2|many|TRBV5-1
CASILIAGGPNEQFF
TGCGCCAGCATCCTCATAGCGGGAGGGCCCAATGAGCAGTTCTTC
>TRBJ2-7|NA|few|TRBV28
CASSSPIGASGYEQYF
TGTGCCAGCAGTTCCCCCATAGGGGCTTCCGGCTACGAGCAGTACTTC
>TRBJ1-5|NA|few|TRBV6-4
CASSEGGPQPQHF
TGTGCCAGCAGTGAGGGGGGGCCCCAGCCCCAGCATTTT
>TRBJ2-3|TRBD2|NA|TRBV9
CASSLRDYRDTQYF
TGTGCCAGCAGCCTCCGGGACTATAGAGATACGCAGTATTTT
>TRBJ1-2|TRBD1|few|TRBV20-1
CSATPGQGLHGYTF
TGCAGTGCGACACCGGGACAGGGTTTGCATGGCTACACCTTC
>TRBJ1-5|TRBD1|many|TRBV7-2
CASSSGQGFSNQPQHF
TGTGCCAGCAGCTCCGGACAGGGTTTTAGCAATCAGCCCCAGCATTTT
>TRBJ2-7|TRBD1|NA|TRBV12-3/TRBV12-4
CASSGLGTGSYEQYF
TGTGCCAGCAGCGGCCTCGGGACAGGGTCCTACGAGCAGTACTTC
>TRBJ2-5|TRBD1|NA|TRBV29-1
CSVVTGVETQYF
TGCAGCGTTGTTACAGGGGTAGAGACCCAGTACTTC
>TRBJ1-6|TRBD1|NA|TRBV4-1
CASSQGVQGIYNSPLHF
TGCGCCAGCAGCCAAGGGGTACAGGGGATTTATAATTCACCCCTCCACTTT
>TRBJ2-7|NA|NA|TRBV20-1
CSARDLREMTYEQYF
TGCAGTGCTAGAGATCTCCGGGAGATGACGTACGAGCAGTACTTC
>TRBJ2-7|TRBD1|NA|TRBV5-1
CASSDPGQGSYEQYF
TGCGCCAGCAGCGACCCGGGACAGGGGTCCTACGAGCAGTACTTC